Sequencing of this T cell receptor (beta chain) was carried out in a study of blood T cells in healthy people across ages. Primed by a sample-barcoded 5' primer and a J-beta primer mix, a second PCR proceeded for about 7 to 12 cycles. TCRdb called the 5' RACE reads again in MiXCR, with one record for every CDR3 protein. Of around 1,900,000 distinct CDR3 sequences detected, more than 35% appear once; the ten largest clones hold about 23%. Findings of the study overall: While age rose, TCR beta diversity per million T cells dropped in a roughly linear way.

Trimming took off 3 bases at V and 2 bases at J, with 11 bases between the two ends. Per germline, CDR1 DFQATT and CDR2 SNEGSKA (reference sequence). The CDR3 is made up of 14 amino acids. A note on this clonotype: The target antigen is unknown.

Sequences were obtained from blood. This TCR derives from a human donor in good health. The J gene is TRBJ1-5, the V gene TRBV20-1; D is unclear. CDR3 sequence reads: CSASPPVGNQPQHF. Here the CDR3 DNA reads TGCAGTGCTAGCCCCCCCGTTGGCAATCAGCCCCAGCATTTT.